A selection of T cell receptor beta chains follows, all from one sample in a study of blood T cell repertoires in COVID-19. The protocol was immunoSEQ multiplex PCR, while the TCRdb copy is restricted to in-frame clones and leaves out a portion. The table has about 130,000 clones, roughly 83% seen once. Sample: peripheral blood. These receptors were obtained from a man aged 60 to 69 with acute or convalescent COVID-19. CDR3s include the opening cysteine and the closing phenylalanine or tryptophan. D genes are given only for firm matches. Size is omitted from some rows. Given values are once, few, many or a class for expanded clones.

d_gene: TRBD1
v_gene: TRBV19
j_gene: TRBJ2-2
abundance: .
CDR3nt: TGTGCCAGGAAAGGGGGACAGGGGGCCTTCAGGCTGGCCGGGGAGCTGTTTTTT
CDR3aa: CARKGGQGAFRLAGELFF

d_gene: .
v_gene: TRBV14
j_gene: TRBJ2-3
abundance: .
CDR3nt: TGTGCCAGCAGCCAAGAATCCGGAGGGGGGGCTGATACGCAGTATTTT
CDR3aa: CASSQESGGGADTQYF

d_gene: .
v_gene: TRBV30
j_gene: TRBJ2-2
abundance: .
CDR3nt: TGTGCCTGGAGTTTGAGGCCCGGGGAGCTGTTTTTT
CDR3aa: CAWSLRPGELFF

d_gene: .
v_gene: TRBV5-5
j_gene: TRBJ1-5
abundance: few
CDR3nt: TGTGCCAGCAGCTTCGTAGATAGCAATCAGCCCCAGCATTTT
CDR3aa: CASSFVDSNQPQHF

d_gene: .
v_gene: TRBV19
j_gene: TRBJ1-4
abundance: once
CDR3nt: TGTGCCAGTAGCCCTGGACAGAATAATGAAAAACTGTTTTTT
CDR3aa: CASSPGQNNEKLFF

d_gene: TRBD1
v_gene: TRBV19
j_gene: TRBJ2-5
abundance: .
CDR3nt: TGTGCCAGTAGTATTTTGGGGACAGCACAAGAGACCCAGTACTTC
CDR3aa: CASSILGTAQETQYF

d_gene: .
v_gene: TRBV21-1
j_gene: TRBJ2-3
abundance: .
CDR3nt: TGTGCCAGCAGCACCCGGACTAGCGGCTTCACAGATACGCAGTATTTT
CDR3aa: CASSTRTSGFTDTQYF

d_gene: .
v_gene: TRBV6-5
j_gene: TRBJ1-3
abundance: few
CDR3nt: TGTGCCAGCAGTTACTCACGACCCGGGGACACCATATATTTT
CDR3aa: CASSYSRPGDTIYF

d_gene: TRBD2
v_gene: TRBV7-2
j_gene: TRBJ2-7
abundance: .
CDR3nt: TGTGCCAGCAGTCGTAGCGGGGCTGGCGAGCAGTACTTC
CDR3aa: CASSRSGAGEQYF

d_gene: TRBD2
v_gene: TRBV23-1
j_gene: TRBJ2-3
abundance: .
CDR3nt: TGCGCCAGCAGTCAATCGACCCGGGGGGGCTGCACAGATACGCAGTATTTT
CDR3aa: CASSQSTRGGCTDTQYF

d_gene: TRBD1
v_gene: TRBV5-1
j_gene: TRBJ2-1
abundance: .
CDR3nt: TGCGCCAGCAGCCTAGGACAGGGAGCGAACAATGAGCAGTTCTTC
CDR3aa: CASSLGQGANNEQFF

d_gene: .
v_gene: TRBV2
j_gene: TRBJ1-1
abundance: .
CDR3nt: TGTGCCAGCAACCTGCAGGGGCAGAACACTGAAGCTTTCTTT
CDR3aa: CASNLQGQNTEAFF

d_gene: TRBD1
v_gene: TRBV6-6
j_gene: TRBJ1-2
abundance: .
CDR3nt: TGTGCCAGCAGTTCCCCGACAGGGGGGGACTATGGCTACACCTTC
CDR3aa: CASSSPTGGDYGYTF

d_gene: TRBD1
v_gene: TRBV28
j_gene: TRBJ1-6
abundance: .
CDR3nt: TGTGCCAGCACTCCCCGGGACAGGGATAATTCACCCCTCCACTTT
CDR3aa: CASTPRDRDNSPLHF

d_gene: .
v_gene: TRBV3-1/TRBV3-2
j_gene: TRBJ1-1
abundance: .
CDR3nt: TGTGCCAGCAGCCAAGATGGGGGGTCCGTAAACACTGAAGCTTTCTTT
CDR3aa: CASSQDGGSVNTEAFF

d_gene: .
v_gene: TRBV5-1
j_gene: TRBJ2-7
abundance: .
CDR3nt: TGCGCCAGCAGCTTGCGTGAACTAGCCTCTTTCTCCTACGAGCAGTACTTC
CDR3aa: CASSLRELASFSYEQYF

d_gene: TRBD1
v_gene: TRBV7-6
j_gene: TRBJ1-1
abundance: .
CDR3nt: TGTGCCAGCAGCCCAGACAGGGCGAGAACTGAAGCTTTCTTT
CDR3aa: CASSPDRARTEAFF

d_gene: TRBD2
v_gene: TRBV7-9
j_gene: TRBJ2-2
abundance: .
CDR3nt: TGTGCCAGCAGCTTCGCCCTACTAGCGGGAGTTGGTGGGGAGCTGTTTTTT
CDR3aa: CASSFALLAGVGGELFF

d_gene: .
v_gene: TRBV27
j_gene: TRBJ1-1
abundance: .
CDR3nt: TGTGCCAGCAGCCTAAACTTCTTGAACACTGAAGCTTTCTTT
CDR3aa: CASSLNFLNTEAFF

d_gene: .
v_gene: TRBV3-1/TRBV3-2
j_gene: TRBJ2-2
abundance: .
CDR3nt: TGTGCCAGCAGCCCCCCCCCGGGTAGAGGCACCGGGGAGCTGTTTTTT
CDR3aa: CASSPPPGRGTGELFF

d_gene: .
v_gene: TRBV5-6
j_gene: TRBJ2-2
abundance: .
CDR3nt: TGTGCCAGCAGCTTGTTCAGGGATGGAACCGGGGAGCTGTTTTTT
CDR3aa: CASSLFRDGTGELFF

d_gene: .
v_gene: TRBV7-9
j_gene: TRBJ2-7
abundance: few
CDR3nt: TGTGCCAGCAGCTTAGGAACAGCAGCCTACGAGCAGTACTTC
CDR3aa: CASSLGTAAYEQYF

d_gene: TRBD2
v_gene: TRBV3-1/TRBV3-2
j_gene: TRBJ2-7
abundance: .
CDR3nt: TGTGCCAGCAGCAATCTAGCGGGAGGATCCTACGAGCAGTACTTC
CDR3aa: CASSNLAGGSYEQYF

d_gene: TRBD1
v_gene: TRBV19
j_gene: TRBJ2-3
abundance: .
CDR3nt: TGTGCCAGTGGGGGACAGGGGGCAGATACGCAGTATTTT
CDR3aa: CASGGQGADTQYF

d_gene: .
v_gene: TRBV15
j_gene: TRBJ2-3
abundance: .
CDR3nt: TGTGCCACCAGCCGACCCGAGAGGGCCGATACGCAGTATTTT
CDR3aa: CATSRPERADTQYF

d_gene: .
v_gene: TRBV5-1
j_gene: TRBJ1-4
abundance: .
CDR3nt: TGCGCCAGCAGCTTGGCCATGAAGGGGACTAATGAAAAACTGTTTTTT
CDR3aa: CASSLAMKGTNEKLFF

d_gene: .
v_gene: TRBV18
j_gene: TRBJ2-7
abundance: .
CDR3nt: TGTGCCAGCTCACCAGGGCTCGGTTACGAGCAGTACTTC
CDR3aa: CASSPGLGYEQYF

d_gene: .
v_gene: TRBV2
j_gene: TRBJ2-7
abundance: .
CDR3nt: TGTGCCAGCCTCCTAGACTACGAGCAGTACTTC
CDR3aa: CASLLDYEQYF

d_gene: .
v_gene: TRBV14
j_gene: TRBJ2-7
abundance: .
CDR3nt: TGTGCCAGCAGCCCAAATAAGGCGGGAGAGCAGTACTTC
CDR3aa: CASSPNKAGEQYF

d_gene: .
v_gene: TRBV2
j_gene: TRBJ1-3
abundance: few
CDR3nt: TGTGCCAGCAGTGATGCCCTTCCCCTGGTTAGCTCTGGAAACACCATATATTTT
CDR3aa: CASSDALPLVSSGNTIYF

d_gene: TRBD1
v_gene: TRBV27
j_gene: TRBJ1-2
abundance: .
CDR3nt: TGTGCCAGCAGTCTTCAGGGGGCGCGGGGCTATGGCTACACCTTC
CDR3aa: CASSLQGARGYGYTF

d_gene: .
v_gene: TRBV30
j_gene: TRBJ1-3
abundance: .
CDR3nt: TGTGCCTGGACCGTCGGGGGCTCTGGAAACACCATATATTTT
CDR3aa: CAWTVGGSGNTIYF

d_gene: TRBD2
v_gene: TRBV10-3
j_gene: TRBJ2-3
abundance: .
CDR3nt: TGTGCCACCTCTCGGTTGGGGACTAGCGGGGGGAGAGGCACAGATACGCAGTATTTT
CDR3aa: CATSRLGTSGGRGTDTQYF

d_gene: TRBD2
v_gene: TRBV19
j_gene: TRBJ2-7
abundance: .
CDR3nt: TGTGCCAGTAGTAGACTAGCGGGGACTTACGAGCAGTACTTC
CDR3aa: CASSRLAGTYEQYF

d_gene: .
v_gene: TRBV10-1
j_gene: TRBJ2-7
abundance: few
CDR3nt: TGCGCCAGCAGTGAGTCACTATCCTACGAGCAGTACTTC
CDR3aa: CASSESLSYEQYF

d_gene: TRBD1
v_gene: TRBV18
j_gene: TRBJ2-1
abundance: .
CDR3nt: TGTGCCAGCTCTCCCGTTCACCGGGACAGGTTTTACAATGAGCAGTTCTTC
CDR3aa: CASSPVHRDRFYNEQFF

d_gene: TRBD2
v_gene: TRBV9
j_gene: TRBJ2-3
abundance: .
CDR3nt: TGTGCCAGCAGCGGACTAGCGGGGGGGGCCACAGATACGCAGTATTTT
CDR3aa: CASSGLAGGATDTQYF

d_gene: TRBD1
v_gene: TRBV3-1/TRBV3-2
j_gene: TRBJ2-7
abundance: .
CDR3nt: TGTGCCAGCAGGCACGGGACAGGGGGCGCGTCCGAGCAGTACTTC
CDR3aa: CASRHGTGGASEQYF

d_gene: TRBD1
v_gene: TRBV19
j_gene: TRBJ2-5
abundance: few
CDR3nt: TGTGCCAGCAATACAGGGGGTCTCACGGAGACCCAGTACTTC
CDR3aa: CASNTGGLTETQYF

d_gene: TRBD1
v_gene: TRBV19
j_gene: TRBJ2-1
abundance: .
CDR3nt: TGTGCCAGTAGTAGGGCCGGGACAGGGGACAATGAGCAGTTCTTC
CDR3aa: CASSRAGTGDNEQFF

d_gene: TRBD1
v_gene: TRBV5-1
j_gene: TRBJ1-2
abundance: few
CDR3nt: TGCGCCAGCAGCTCCCGACAGGGGGGGAACTATGGCTACACCTTC
CDR3aa: CASSSRQGGNYGYTF

d_gene: TRBD1
v_gene: TRBV30
j_gene: TRBJ2-7
abundance: .
CDR3nt: TGTGCCTGGGGGGGACAGGCCTACGAGCAGTACTTC
CDR3aa: CAWGGQAYEQYF

d_gene: .
v_gene: TRBV14
j_gene: TRBJ1-1
abundance: few
CDR3nt: TGTGCCAGCAGCCAAACCGGGACACTCAACACTGAAGCTTTCTTT
CDR3aa: CASSQTGTLNTEAFF

d_gene: .
v_gene: TRBV28
j_gene: TRBJ1-4
abundance: few
CDR3nt: TGTGCCAGCAGTTTATCAGGGATTAATGAAAAACTGTTTTTT
CDR3aa: CASSLSGINEKLFF

d_gene: TRBD1
v_gene: TRBV30
j_gene: TRBJ1-2
abundance: few
CDR3nt: TGTGCCTGGAGTACCCTTGGACAGGGAAACTATGGCTACACCTTC
CDR3aa: CAWSTLGQGNYGYTF

d_gene: .
v_gene: TRBV7-6
j_gene: TRBJ1-1
abundance: few
CDR3nt: TGTGCCAGCAGGGACACAATGAACACTGAAGCTTTCTTT
CDR3aa: CASRDTMNTEAFF

d_gene: TRBD1
v_gene: TRBV5-1
j_gene: TRBJ1-5
abundance: .
CDR3nt: TGCGCCAGCAGCCCGGGACAGGGCAATCAGCCCCAGCATTTT
CDR3aa: CASSPGQGNQPQHF

d_gene: TRBD1
v_gene: TRBV24-1
j_gene: TRBJ2-4
abundance: .
CDR3nt: TGTGCCACCAGTGACGGGGGACAGGGGGGCTATCTTCAGTACTTC
CDR3aa: CATSDGGQGGYLQYF

d_gene: .
v_gene: TRBV12-5
j_gene: TRBJ2-5
abundance: .
CDR3nt: TGTGCTAGTGGTTCCCAAACCCCTACTGGGACCCAGTACTTC
CDR3aa: CASGSQTPTGTQYF